This entry lists 9 T cell receptor beta chains sequenced from one sample in a study of T-cell reconstitution after alpha-beta-depleted transplantation in children. Preparation of the TCRbeta library was carried out with unique molecular identifiers. Each CDR3 protein gets one entry after TCRdb re-called the PCR reads with MiXCR. There are approximately 650,000 distinct CDR3 sequences in the sample; approximately 14% occur only once, and 0.79% lies in the top ten. This specimen consisted of PBMCs, obtained before TCRalphabeta/CD19-depleted stem cell transplant. These receptors all stem from a girl aged 2 to 9 with congenital amegakaryocytic thrombocytopenia, due to receive a stem cell transplant.

This clonotype was picked up many times. The chain links TRBV29-1 to TRBJ1-2; D gene unclear. The V gene lost 0 bases and the J gene lost 2 bases, with 10 bases spanning the gap. Per germline, CDR1 SQVTM and CDR2 ANQGSEA. The CDR3 runs 14 residues. Here the CDR3 reads CSVEDSVANYGYTF. The CDR3 DNA follows: TGCAGCGTTGAAGATTCTGTAGCGAACTATGGCTACACCTTC.

This clonotype was picked up many times. The V and J genes are TRBV5-1 and TRBJ2-2; D may match TRBD1 or TRBD2 (5 bases each). This CDR3 spans 17 amino acids. V was trimmed by 1 base and J by 6 bases, leaving 19 bases between them. Germline V lookup: CDR1 SGHRS, CDR2 YFSETQ. CDR3 amino acids: CASSLRMLGGGSGELFF. The DNA of the CDR3 is TGCGCCAGCAGCTTGAGGATGCTTGGTGGGGGTTCCGGGGAGCTGTTTTTT.

This clonotype has more than one count but fewer than ten. The V and J genes are TRBV7-2 and TRBJ2-1; 11 bases are shared with TRBD2. This CDR3 is built from 15 residues. Per the germline V gene, CDR1 is SGHTA and CDR2 is FQGNSA. Trimming removed 5 bases from V and 6 bases from J; junction bases left unmatched: 6. As DNA, the CDR3 is TGTGCCAGCAGCCACCCGACTAGCGGGATCAATGAGCAGTTCTTC. It specifies CASSHPTSGINEQFF.

Points on this clonotype: One junction end does not reproduce the germline sequence, and a read error may be involved. The V and J genes are TRBV6-5 and TRBJ1-2; a possible D gene is TRBD1 (6 bases). The germline V gene has CDR1 MNHEY and CDR2 SVGAGI. This CDR3 has 15 amino acids. The CDR3 DNA is TGTGCCAGCAGTTACTCAGGACAGCCTAACTATGGCGACACCTTC. This translates into CASSYSGQPNYGDTF.

This clonotype was detected ten times or more. This rearrangement joins TRBV29-1 to TRBJ2-1; D remains ambiguous. Trimming stripped 7 bases from V and 0 bases from J, with 16 bases between. This CDR3 has 15 amino acids. From germline, CDR1 is SQVTM and CDR2 ANQGSEA. The CDR3 region is CSGDLAPSSYNEQFF. In nucleotides, the CDR3 is TGCAGCGGGGATTTAGCACCGAGCTCCTACAATGAGCAGTTCTTC.

The CDR3, as DNA: TGTGCCAGCAGCAAGACTAGCGGGAGGGCCCCCAATGAGCAGTTCTTC. It specifies CASSKTSGRAPNEQFF. The V and J genes are TRBV7-9 and TRBJ2-1; TRBD2 matches at 14 bases. V was clipped by 5 bases and J by 6 bases; unmatched bases: 6. CDR1 is SEHNR and CDR2 is FQNEAQ in the germline V gene (reference sequence). The CDR3 runs 16 residues.

V gene TRBV6-6 combines with J gene TRBJ2-1; 7 positions agree with TRBD1. The CDR3 runs to 12 residues. Germline CDR1 is MNHNY and CDR2 is SVGAGI (reference sequence). With V trimmed by 4 bases and J by 15 bases, 9 bases remained unmatched. CDR3: CASSFRGGQSFF. CDR3 DNA sequence: TGTGCCAGCAGTTTTCGAGGGGGACAGTCGTTCTTC.

There are a few counts of this clonotype. The V and J genes are TRBV2 and TRBJ2-7; perhaps TRBD2 as D (6 bases). Per the germline V gene, CDR1 is SNHLY and CDR2 is FYNNEI. The CDR3 extends over 14 amino acids. V dropped 11 bases and J dropped 0 bases, with 17 bases sitting between them. CDR3 nucleotides: TGTGCCGGCGGGATCGGCGTAGGCTCCTACGAGCAGTACTTC. This sequence encodes CAGGIGVGSYEQYF. The full variable domain, completed using reference TRBV2 and TRBJ2-7, is EPEVTQTPSHQVTQMGQEVILRCVPISNHLYFYWYRQILGQKVEFLVSFYNNEISEKSEIFDDQFSVERPDGSNFTLKIRSTKLEDSAMYFCAGGIGVGSYEQYFGPGTRLTVT.

This clonotype was observed a few times. CDR3 DNA: TGCGCCAGCAGCCACCGGCAGGGGGCTAGCGGGAGTTCATCATCCTACAATGAGCAGTTCTTC. This translates into CASSHRQGASGSSSSYNEQFF. The V gene is TRBV4-1, the J gene TRBJ2-1; 10 positions match TRBD2. This CDR3 has 21 residues. Germline V gene data show CDR1 as MGHRA and CDR2 as YSYEKL. The ends lost 3 bases at V and 1 base at J; junction bases unmatched: 18.